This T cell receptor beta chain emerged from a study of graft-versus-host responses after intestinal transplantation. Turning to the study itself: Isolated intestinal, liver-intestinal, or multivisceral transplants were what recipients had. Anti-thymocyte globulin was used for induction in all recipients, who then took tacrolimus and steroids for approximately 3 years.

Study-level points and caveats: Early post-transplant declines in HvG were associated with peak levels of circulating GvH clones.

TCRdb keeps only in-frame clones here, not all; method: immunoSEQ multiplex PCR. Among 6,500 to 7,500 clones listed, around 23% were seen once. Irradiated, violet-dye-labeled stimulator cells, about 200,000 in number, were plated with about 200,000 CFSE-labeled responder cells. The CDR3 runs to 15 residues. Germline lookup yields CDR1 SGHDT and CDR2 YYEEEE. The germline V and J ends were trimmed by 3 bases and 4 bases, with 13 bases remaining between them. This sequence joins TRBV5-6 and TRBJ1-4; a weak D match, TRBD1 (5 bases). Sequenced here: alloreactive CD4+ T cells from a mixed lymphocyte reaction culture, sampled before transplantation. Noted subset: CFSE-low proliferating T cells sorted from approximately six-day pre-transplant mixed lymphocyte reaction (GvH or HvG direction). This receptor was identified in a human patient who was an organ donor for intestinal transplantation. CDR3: CASSSGGTFNEKLFF. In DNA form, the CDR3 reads TGTGCCAGCAGCTCCGGTGGGACGTTTAATGAAAAACTGTTTTTT.